This is a list of T cell receptor beta chains from one sample in a study of regulatory T cells in long-lasting Graves disease. TCRdb re-called the multiplex PCR reads with MiXCR, one entry per CDR3 protein. The repertoire includes about 470,000 distinct CDR3 sequences, 20% to 25% of them detected once, and about 8.3% sits in the top ten. The sequencing used peripheral blood mononuclear cells (PBMCs), collected when the disease was refractory, from a patient treated with antithyroid drugs. The receptors were sampled from a female donor with Graves disease. The CDR3 runs from the conserved cysteine through the conserved F or W. A D gene is named only where the DNA matches it firmly. Expanded clones get a size class; other rows say once, few or many, or leave the size out.

size	D	J	V	CDR3	DNA
many	.	TRBJ1-1	TRBV7-9	CASRALQSNTEAFF	TGTGCCAGCAGGGCCTTACAGAGCAACACTGAAGCTTTCTTT
many	.	TRBJ2-6	TRBV11-2	CASSLALGQRAGANVLTF	TGTGCCAGCAGCTTAGCCCTAGGACAGAGAGCTGGGGCCAACGTCCTGACTTTC
many	.	TRBJ2-7	TRBV28	CASSFVNEQYF	TGTGCCAGCAGTTTTGTGAACGAGCAGTACTTC
.	.	TRBJ1-6	TRBV5-8	CASSSRTGSYNSPLHF	TGTGCCAGCAGCTCTAGGACGGGCTCCTATAATTCACCCCTCCACTTT
few	TRBD1	TRBJ2-7	TRBV5-1	CASWDRDSAYEQYF	TGCGCCAGCTGGGACCGGGACAGTGCTTACGAGCAGTACTTC
few	TRBD2	TRBJ2-7	TRBV18	CASSPQGLAATEQYF	TGTGCCAGCTCACCCCAGGGACTAGCCGCTACCGAGCAGTACTTC
many	.	TRBJ1-2	TRBV28	CASSLAGTVNYGYTF	TGTGCCAGCAGTTTAGCCGGGACGGTCAACTATGGCTACACCTTC
.	.	TRBJ2-5	TRBV20-1	CSASRLGETQYF	TGCAGTGCTAGCCGGCTGGGGGAGACCCAGTACTTC
few	.	TRBJ2-7	TRBV11-2	CASSLAVTTPEEQYF	TGTGCCAGCAGCTTAGCTGTGACAACCCCAGAAGAGCAGTACTTC
.	.	TRBJ2-1	TRBV5-5	CASSLWAGEQFF	TGTGCCAGCAGCTTGTGGGCGGGGGAGCAGTTCTTC
few	TRBD1	TRBJ1-4	TRBV7-9	CASSPYLGTGEEEKLFF	TGTGCCAGCAGCCCATATCTGGGGACAGGAGAAGAGGAAAAACTGTTTTTT
.	TRBD1	TRBJ2-7	TRBV2	CASPHNPGQGSYEQYF	TGTGCCAGCCCTCACAACCCGGGACAGGGAAGTTACGAGCAGTACTTC
many	.	TRBJ1-5	TRBV28	CASSLLWASNQPQHF	TGTGCCAGCAGTCTACTCTGGGCCAGCAATCAGCCCCAGCATTTT
.	.	TRBJ1-1	TRBV19	CASSQAVMNTEAFF	TGTGCCAGTAGTCAGGCAGTTATGAACACTGAAGCTTTCTTT
many	.	TRBJ2-7	TRBV27	CASTPLGSYEQYF	TGTGCCAGCACTCCACTGGGATCCTACGAGCAGTACTTC
.	.	TRBJ2-7	TRBV6-1	CASSESTRLDYEQYF	TGTGCCAGCAGTGAATCTACTCGATTGGACTACGAGCAGTACTTC
.	TRBD1	TRBJ1-2	TRBV20-1	CSARDRGGYGYTF	TGCAGTGCCCGGGACAGGGGAGGCTATGGCTACACCTTC
.	.	TRBJ2-7	TRBV2	CASSVLGPEQYF	TGTGCCAGCAGTGTTTTAGGACCCGAGCAGTACTTC
many	TRBD1	TRBJ2-6	TRBV11-2	CASSRTGQNKFSGANVLTF	TGTGCCAGCAGCAGAACGGGACAGAACAAATTCTCTGGGGCCAACGTCCTGACTTTC
.	.	TRBJ1-2	TRBV10-3	CAISESSSGGYTF	TGTGCCATCAGTGAGTCGTCATCTGGTGGCTACACCTTC
.	TRBD1	TRBJ2-4	TRBV5-4	CASSNRGEAGLAKNIQYF	TGTGCCAGCAGCAACAGGGGGGAAGCCGGACTAGCCAAAAACATTCAGTACTTC
many	.	TRBJ1-2	TRBV10-3	CAISEVGQHDLYGYTF	TGTGCCATCAGTGAAGTTGGGCAGCATGACCTCTATGGCTACACCTTC
many	.	TRBJ1-2	TRBV2	CASSEATNYGYTF	TGTGCCAGCAGTGAAGCTACTAACTATGGCTACACCTTC
many	.	TRBJ2-5	TRBV18	CASSPPVGTQYF	TGTGCCAGCTCACCACCGGTGGGGACCCAGTACTTC
few	.	TRBJ1-1	TRBV5-1	CASSLVGLDHRIGTEAFF	TGCGCCAGCAGCTTGGTAGGTCTGGACCACCGGATTGGAACTGAAGCTTTCTTT
.	TRBD1	TRBJ2-6	TRBV5-8	CASSPPGQGVKGANVLTF	TGTGCCAGCAGCCCTCCGGGACAGGGTGTGAAAGGGGCCAACGTCCTGACTTTC
.	.	TRBJ1-6	TRBV20-1	CSAPGGQSLHF	TGCAGTGCTCCTGGAGGGCAATCTCTCCACTTT
.	TRBD2	TRBJ2-7	TRBV20-1	CSASLADYEQYF	TGCAGTGCGTCACTAGCGGACTACGAGCAGTACTTC
many	TRBD1	TRBJ1-4	TRBV29-1	CSVEARGRVDEKLFF	TGCAGCGTTGAGGCCAGGGGGCGCGTGGATGAAAAACTGTTTTTT
many	.	TRBJ2-7	TRBV28	CASLTRGSYEQYF	TGTGCCAGCCTGACAAGGGGGTCCTACGAGCAGTACTTC
few	.	TRBJ2-7	TRBV20-1	CSAHPGIYEQYF	TGCAGTGCTCACCCCGGGATCTACGAGCAGTACTTC